This T cell receptor (beta chain) came from a study of spatial heterogeneity in lung cancer. Time point denoted: sample taken at primary tumor resection. No cell sorting; template was whole RNA from tumor, lung tissue or PBMC. TCRdb re-called the 5' RACE reads with MiXCR, one entry per CDR3 protein. The sample carries about 40,000 distinct CDR3 sequences, around 5.2% recorded once. Only a few counts were recorded for this clonotype. This CDR3 is 13 amino acids long. Germline CDR1 and CDR2: LGHDT and YNNKEL (reference sequence). With 6 bases clipped from V and 7 bases from J, the junction kept 8 bases outside the gene matches.

V is TRBV3-1 and J is TRBJ1-1, with 7 nucleotides matching TRBD1. Sequencing was performed on PBMCs, taken at surgery. The sequence derives from a female donor with early-stage non-small cell lung cancer. The CDR3 DNA sequence: TGTGCCAGCAGTTATACAGGGGACGGTGAAGCTTTCTTT. Translating gives CASSYTGDGEAFF.